A single sample gave rise to the 22 T cell receptor beta chains below, sequenced in a study of blood T cell repertoires in COVID-19. TCRdb's table, derived via immunoSEQ multiplex PCR, lists solely in-frame clones and lacks some. The table has over 70,000 clones, approximately 87% seen once. The sequenced sample was peripheral blood. The receptors here all came from a human donor in a cohort sampled during active COVID-19.

The chain uses TRBV10-3 and TRBJ2-3, with 9 bases identical to TRBD2. CDR3 length: 17 residues. CDR1 is ENHRY and CDR2 is SYGVKD in the germline V gene. V shed 6 bases, J shed 4 bases, and the junction held 14 bases outside the gene matches. CDR3 sequence: CAISPGEVAGVSDTQYF. CDR3 DNA: TGTGCCATCAGCCCGGGGGAGGTAGCGGGAGTGTCAGATACGCAGTATTTT.

The chain joins TRBV29-1 to TRBJ2-1; TRBD2 is a possible D gene (6 bases). The CDR3 has 17 amino acids. Trimming removed 7 bases from V and 0 bases from J, with 22 bases in between. Germline CDR1 and CDR2: SQVTM and ANQGSEA. The CDR3 loop reads CSAEGRGRPSSYNEQFF. CDR3 DNA sequence: TGCAGCGCTGAGGGGCGGGGTCGGCCCAGCTCCTACAATGAGCAGTTCTTC.

V and J are TRBV5-1 and TRBJ2-7; D is undetermined. Trimming shortened V by 4 bases and J by 5 bases, and 13 bases separated the two germline ends. There are 13 residues in the CDR3. Germline CDR1 SGHRS, CDR2 YFSETQ. CDR3 in DNA: TGCGCCAGCAGCATGAGGTCCGGTGACGAGCAGTACTTC. Translation: CASSMRSGDEQYF.

This chain links TRBV11-2 with TRBJ2-7, with D tentatively TRBD2 (6 bases). Germline CDR1 is SGHAT and CDR2 is FQNNGV. V shed 2 bases and J shed 6 bases, with 20 bases lying between them. The CDR3 is made up of 16 amino acids. The CDR3 loop is CASSLRSGAGWAEQYF. CDR3 DNA sequence: TGTGCCAGCAGCTTAAGGTCCGGGGCGGGGTGGGCCGAGCAGTACTTC.

The gene calls are TRBV20-1 and TRBJ2-7, with D unclear. V was trimmed by 5 bases and J by 4 bases, leaving 9 bases between them. The V gene's germline CDR1 is DFQATT and CDR2 SNEGSKA (reference sequence). CDR3 length: 11 amino acids. CDR3 residues: CSALLQYEQYF. CDR3 nucleotides: TGCAGTGCTCTCCTCCAGTACGAGCAGTACTTC.

The CDR3 loop reads CATRAGTGGYNEQFF. The CDR3 nucleotides read TGTGCCACCAGAGCCGGGACAGGGGGGTACAATGAGCAGTTCTTC. The V call is TRBV7-6, the J call TRBJ2-1; TRBD1 matches 11 bases. The CDR3 loop spans 15 amino acids. After removal of 10 bases from V and 4 bases from J, the junction contained 9 bases not matched to a gene. Germline assignment: CDR1 SGHVS and CDR2 FNYEAQ.

The V and J genes are TRBV28 and TRBJ1-2; TRBD1 might be the D (5 bases). The CDR3 loop spans 12 amino acids. Germline-derived CDR1 and CDR2 are MDHEN and SYDVKM. Deletions cut 5 bases from V and 5 bases from J, with 9 bases between. CDR3 sequence (DNA): TGTGCCAGCAGTCCTGGGGGGTATGGCTACACCTTC. Its protein product is CASSPGGYGYTF.

This clone was counted a few times. The chain joins TRBV19 to TRBJ2-1, with a tentative D call TRBD2 (5 bases). Germline-derived CDR1 and CDR2 are LNHDA and SQIVND (reference sequence). The V end was cut by 2 bases, the J end by 0 bases, with 11 bases between. This CDR3 region has 16 residues. This CDR3 is CASSILAASSYNEQFF. The CDR3 DNA is TGTGCCAGTAGTATACTAGCCGCTAGCTCCTACAATGAGCAGTTCTTC.

The chain combines TRBV10-3 with TRBJ2-1; 10 nucleotides agree with TRBD1. Germline lookup yields CDR1 ENHRY and CDR2 SYGVKD. This CDR3 has 16 residues. V lost 4 bases, J lost 3 bases, and 6 bases stayed unmatched. The CDR3 DNA reads TGTGCCATCAGTGCGTCGACAGGGGGCGACTACAATGAGCAGTTCTTC. This codes for CAISASTGGDYNEQFF.

The rearrangement uses TRBV28 and TRBJ1-2; possibly TRBD1 for D (6 bases). V was clipped by 4 bases and J by 2 bases, with 17 bases between them. This CDR3 spans 16 amino acids. Germline V lookup: CDR1 MDHEN, CDR2 SYDVKM. CDR3 sequence reads: CASSSSGTSPNYGYTF. CDR3 DNA sequence: TGTGCCAGCAGTTCCTCCGGGACATCGCCGAACTATGGCTACACCTTC.

The chain carries TRBV3-1 (or the pseudogene TRBV3-2) and TRBJ2-7; possible D gene TRBD1, 6 bases. V lost 3 bases and J lost 5, with 17 bases in between. The CDR3 loop spans 15 amino acids. Germline V gene lookup returns CDR1 LGHDT and CDR2 YNNKEL (reference sequence). The CDR3 nucleotides are TGTGCCAGCAGCCAGGAAGGCAGGGGTCGGGACGAGCAGTACTTC. It codes for CASSQEGRGRDEQYF.

The CDR3 region has the DNA TGTGCCAGCAAAGCGGAGACCCAGTACTTC. Translating it yields CASKAETQYF. The V and J genes are TRBV28 and TRBJ2-5; no reliable D call. Germline V gives CDR1 MDHEN, CDR2 SYDVKM. This CDR3 has 10 amino acids. Trimming removed 7 bases at V and 5 bases at J, with 5 bases between.

The V gene is TRBV7-9, the J gene TRBJ1-5, with 7 nucleotides matching TRBD1. CDR3 length: 14 amino acids. CDR1 and CDR2 (germline): SEHNR, FQNEAQ (reference sequence). Germline trimming cut 1 base from V and 5 bases from J; bases unmatched to any gene: 2. The CDR3 spells CASSLGQGYQPQHF. The CDR3 nucleotides are TGTGCCAGCAGCTTAGGACAGGGATATCAGCCCCAGCATTTT.

This sequence joins TRBV7-3 and TRBJ1-1; TRBD1 is a possible D gene (5 bases). The CDR3 is 14 residues long. V dropped 6 bases and J dropped 0 bases, with 11 bases sitting between them. Germline V gives CDR1 SGHTA, CDR2 FQGTGA. The CDR3 DNA follows: TGTGCCAGCAGGTACGGGGGGTTGAACACTGAAGCTTTCTTT. Amino acid sequence: CASRYGGLNTEAFF.

The chain is built from TRBV5-1 and TRBJ1-3; 8 bases agree with TRBD1. CDR3 size: 15 residues. Looked up from germline, CDR1 is SGHRS and CDR2 is YFSETQ. V shed 4 bases, J shed 6 bases, and the junction held 9 bases outside the gene matches. The CDR3 spells CASSPGQGDVNTIYF. CDR3 sequence (DNA): TGCGCCAGCAGCCCCGGACAGGGCGACGTAAACACCATATATTTT.

This sequence joins TRBV11-2 and TRBJ2-7; D is undetermined. The CDR3 length is 12 residues. Germline assignment: CDR1 SGHAT and CDR2 FQNNGV. The V end lost 5 bases, the J end lost 4 bases, and 9 bases lay between the germline ends. CDR3 nucleotides: TGTGCCAGCAGCCGAGTGCCGTACGAGCAGTACTTC. As protein: CASSRVPYEQYF.

V gene TRBV5-6 combines with J gene TRBJ2-5; D is unclear. Germline assignment: CDR1 SGHDT and CDR2 YYEEEE. V lost 4 bases and J lost 4, with 14 bases in between. CDR3 length equals 14 residues. The chain's CDR3 is CASSGSLVAETQYF. As DNA, the CDR3 is TGTGCCAGCAGCGGAAGTCTTGTAGCAGAGACCCAGTACTTC.

The chain recombines TRBV7-9 with TRBJ2-2; 7 bases line up with TRBD1. The length of the CDR3 is 16 residues. The J segment lost 3 bases and the V segment lost 5 bases, leaving 9 bases of the junction unmatched. Germline loops: CDR1 SEHNR, CDR2 FQNEAQ (reference sequence). The DNA of the CDR3 is TGTGCCAGCAGCCTTCCAACAGGGGCGGACACCGGGGAGCTGTTTTTT. It yields the protein CASSLPTGADTGELFF.

The gene calls are TRBV19 and TRBJ2-5, with D possibly matching TRBD1 (5 bases). Trimming pared 5 bases from V and 5 bases from J, leaving 12 bases between. The CDR3 runs 13 residues. Germline lookup yields CDR1 LNHDA and CDR2 SQIVND (reference sequence). The chain's CDR3 is CASSSRVGETQYF. The CDR3 DNA is TGTGCCAGTAGTTCCAGGGTCGGGGAGACCCAGTACTTC.

This chain connects TRBV28 to TRBJ2-7; the match to TRBD1 covers 7 bases. The CDR3 consists of 15 residues. The V gene end was trimmed by 3 bases and the J gene end by 0 bases; junction bases not matched to a gene: 5. From germline, CDR1 is MDHEN and CDR2 SYDVKM. The CDR3 DNA reads TGTGCCAGCAGTTTGCCCGGGACAGCCTCCTACGAGCAGTACTTC. It yields the protein CASSLPGTASYEQYF.

The chain joins TRBV27 to TRBJ1-1, with D possibly being TRBD1 (6 bases). The CDR3 is 16 residues long. The germline V and J ends were trimmed by 7 bases and 1 base, with 19 bases remaining between them. Per germline, CDR1 MNHEY and CDR2 SMNVEV (reference sequence). The CDR3 DNA follows: TGTGCCAGCATCCCGGGACACCTTCGGGGGAACACTGAAGCTTTCTTT. This encodes CASIPGHLRGNTEAFF.

The chain combines TRBV6-6 with TRBJ2-7, with 7 bases aligning to TRBD2. The germline V gene has CDR1 MNHNY and CDR2 SVGAGI (reference sequence). The length of the CDR3 is 14 residues. V was pared by 6 bases and J by 2 bases, with 7 bases of the junction left unmatched. The CDR3 coding sequence is TGTGCCAGCAGGCCTGTGGGGACTACCTACGAGCAGTACTTC. As protein: CASRPVGTTYEQYF.